This T cell receptor beta chain was captured by sequencing in a study of T cell responses to AZD1222 COVID-19 vaccine. At the level of the study: Pooling of second doses given at about 4 or about 12 weeks was done.

Study observations and caveats: Spike-specific TCR breadth and depth both grew after two AZD1222 doses. The donors showed a predominance of white British ancestry and of females, with possible underestimation of clonal diversity. Seropositive at baseline were only a handful of AZD1222 recipients.

With regard to this clone: The antigen is not known.

The CDR3 has 15 amino acids. V lost 5 bases to trimming and J lost 0 bases, with 13 bases between them. Germline V lookup: CDR1 MNHEY, CDR2 SMNVEV (reference sequence). Generated by immunoSEQ multiplex PCR, the TCRdb table keeps only in-frame clones and is missing some. Found here are more than 85,000 clones, around 89% of them singletons; the top ten hold around 1.6%. The source material was peripheral blood, sampled on day 0 of AZD1222 vaccination. The source of this sequence is an adult in good health. J is TRBJ1-1 and V is TRBV27; D call uncertain. The CDR3, as DNA: TGTGCCAGCAGTGTCGGACGGAAAATGAACACTGAAGCTTTCTTT. This encodes CASSVGRKMNTEAFF.